This entry is about one T cell receptor beta chain. Germline loops: CDR1 SGHNT, CDR2 YYREEE (reference sequence). V dropped 4 bases and J dropped 2 bases, with 16 bases sitting between them. This CDR3 has 16 residues. This entry belongs to a study of blood T cell repertoires in COVID-19. Study at large: Samples of COVID-19 (acute and convalescent) were obtained from the United States, Italy and Spain. Sources were T cells, B-cell-depleted T cells, or PBMCs; the material itself was cDNA or gDNA.

Produced via immunoSEQ multiplex PCR; TCRdb's table is partial and in-frame only. The sample yields 150,000 to 200,000 clones, about 80% seen once. Sequencing was carried out using peripheral blood. The V and J genes are TRBV5-4 and TRBJ2-1; weak D call: TRBD1 (6 bases). This receptor was identified in a human donor with acute or convalescent COVID-19. The donor label of this sample is uncertain. DNA for the CDR3: TGTGCCAGCAGCCCGATCGCCGGGACAACCTACAATGAGCAGTTCTTC. Translating gives CASSPIAGTTYNEQFF.